A single sample gave rise to the 18 T cell receptor beta chains below, sequenced in a study of blood T cell repertoires in COVID-19. Using immunoSEQ multiplex PCR, the repertoire was profiled, and TCRdb retains in-frame clones only, with some absent. This sample has some 150,000 clones, with about four fifths found just once. What was sequenced was peripheral blood. These receptors were taken from a woman older than 75 with acute or convalescent COVID-19.

This chain joins TRBV6-2 or TRBV6-3 and TRBJ2-4, with a tentative D call TRBD2 (6 bases). The germline V gene has CDR1 MNHEY and CDR2 SVGEGT. The CDR3 extends over 15 amino acids. With 6 bases removed from V and 6 bases from J, the gap between germline ends came to 18 bases. The CDR3 spells CASSSLGSEGNIQYF. The CDR3 DNA reads TGTGCCAGCAGCTCCCTTGGATCGGAGGGAAACATTCAGTACTTC.

This chain links TRBV5-4 with TRBJ2-3, with TRBD2 as a possible D gene (5 bases). This CDR3 contains 13 residues. Germline lookup yields CDR1 SGHNT and CDR2 YYREEE (reference sequence). V lost 2 bases and J 6 bases, leaving 10 bases between the germline ends. The CDR3 loop is CASSLIGEDTQYF. CDR3 in DNA: TGTGCCAGCAGCTTAATTGGGGAGGATACGCAGTATTTT.

V is TRBV5-1 and J is TRBJ1-1; D gene uncertain. V was pared by 0 bases and J by 1 base, with 13 bases between. CDR1 SGHRS and CDR2 YFSETQ come from the germline V gene. The CDR3 loop spans 16 amino acids. CDR3 sequence (DNA): TGCGCCAGCAGCTTGGGGGCAGGCACTCAGAACACTGAAGCTTTCTTT. Translated, it gives CASSLGAGTQNTEAFF.

The chain recombines TRBV6-2 or TRBV6-3 with TRBJ1-1; D not certain. The germline V and J ends were trimmed by 5 bases and 0 bases, with 7 bases remaining between them. The CDR3 is made up of 13 amino acids. Germline V gives CDR1 MNHEY, CDR2 SVGEGT. Here the CDR3 reads CASSPFMNTEAFF. DNA for the CDR3: TGTGCCAGCAGTCCCTTTATGAACACTGAAGCTTTCTTT.

The J gene is TRBJ1-4, the V gene TRBV2; 7 nucleotides line up with TRBD1. Unmatched junction bases numbered 8, after V lost 6 bases and J lost 4 bases. The germline gives CDR1 SNHLY, CDR2 FYNNEI. This CDR3 is built from 15 residues. The CDR3: CASSPSGTVNEKLFF. Here the CDR3 DNA reads TGTGCCAGCAGCCCTTCCGGGACAGTTAATGAAAAACTGTTTTTT. Variable domain in full (rest from reference TRBV2 and TRBJ1-4): EPEVTQTPSHQVTQMGQEVILRCVPISNHLYFYWYRQILGQKVEFLVSFYNNEISEKSEIFDDQFSVERPDGSNFTLKIRSTKLEDSAMYFCASSPSGTVNEKLFFGSGTQLSVL.

This clone was counted a few times. The chain employs TRBV7-6 and TRBJ1-6, with D hard to call. The germline V gene has CDR1 SGHVS and CDR2 FNYEAQ. CDR3 length: 15 amino acids. The ends were cut back, 1 base at V and 7 bases at J, with 11 bases in the middle. The CDR3 region has the DNA TGTGCCAGCAGCTTAGAAGAGCAGCGCAATTCACCCCTCCACTTT. The encoded protein is CASSLEEQRNSPLHF.

This chain links TRBV12-5 with TRBJ2-3; the match to TRBD2 covers 9 bases. CDR3 length equals 22 residues. The junction had 20 bases not matched to a gene; V was cut back by 0 bases and J by 1 base. Germline CDR1 LGHNT, CDR2 FRNRAP. The CDR3 loop reads CASGLVAQVGSGGPGGTDTQYF. The CDR3 nucleotides read TGTGCTAGTGGTTTGGTAGCACAAGTGGGTAGCGGGGGCCCTGGGGGCACAGATACGCAGTATTTT.

The V call is TRBV12-5, the J call TRBJ2-1; the D gene is possibly TRBD2 (5 bases). V gave up 0 bases and J gave up 9 bases, with 9 bases separating them. CDR1 is LGHNT and CDR2 is FRNRAP in the germline V gene. The CDR3 extends over 13 amino acids. CDR3 sequence reads: CASGLVAGGEQFF. CDR3 nucleotides: TGTGCTAGTGGTTTGGTGGCCGGAGGTGAGCAGTTCTTC.

The rearrangement links TRBV6-5 to TRBJ1-2, with 10 bases lining up with TRBD1. The V gene's germline CDR1 is MNHEY and CDR2 SVGAGI. The CDR3 length is 13 residues. V lost 6 bases, J lost 13 bases, and 11 bases stayed unmatched. CDR3 nucleotide sequence: TGTGCCAGCAGGCGACAGGGGGCGTCTAGCTGCACCTTC. This codes for CASRRQGASSCTF.

The chain is built from TRBV6-5 and TRBJ1-4, with 7 bases identical to TRBD1. Trimming cost V 6 bases and J 3 bases; bases outside gene matches: 4. This CDR3 region has 14 residues. Germline V CDR1 and CDR2: MNHEY, SVGAGI. CDR3 residues: CASRNRGANEKLFF. The CDR3 bases are TGTGCCAGCAGAAACAGGGGTGCTAATGAAAAACTGTTTTTT.

The sample holds a few counts of this clone. V and J are TRBV11-2 and TRBJ2-2; D might be TRBD2 (6 bases). The CDR3 is 16 amino acids. The V end lost 2 bases, the J end lost 1 base, and 11 bases lay between the germline ends. Per germline, CDR1 SGHAT and CDR2 FQNNGV. CDR3 in amino acids: CASSLFLGGNTGELFF. The CDR3 DNA reads TGTGCCAGCAGCTTATTTTTGGGGGGGAACACCGGGGAGCTGTTTTTT. The complete variable domain, with remaining parts taken from reference TRBV11-2 and TRBJ2-2, reads EAGVAQSPRYKIIEKRQSVAFWCNPISGHATLYWYQQILGQGPKLLIQFQNNGVVDDSQLPKDRFSAERLKGVDSTLKIQPAKLEDSAVYLCASSLFLGGNTGELFFGEGSRLTVL.

The chain carries TRBV5-1 and TRBJ2-7, with D unclear. V was clipped by 1 base and J by 6 bases, with 8 bases between them. The CDR3 is 12 residues long. Germline CDR1 is SGHRS and CDR2 is YFSETQ. The CDR3 reads CASSLIPSEQYF. The CDR3 nucleotides read TGCGCCAGCAGCTTGATTCCTTCCGAGCAGTACTTC.

This clone showed up just a few times. This chain links TRBV2 with TRBJ1-2; 8 bases agree with TRBD1. The germline gives CDR1 SNHLY, CDR2 FYNNEI. The CDR3 consists of 15 residues. The junction had 9 bases not matched to a gene; V was cut back by 6 bases and J by 3 bases. Written as DNA, the CDR3 is TGTGCCAGCAGCGAGTGGACAGGGATTGACTATGGCTACACCTTC. It is translated as CASSEWTGIDYGYTF.

The V call is TRBV19, the J call TRBJ1-6, with 7 bases fitting TRBD1. V was pared by 5 bases and J by 6 bases, with 7 bases of the junction left unmatched. Germline CDR1 LNHDA, CDR2 SQIVND (reference sequence). There are 15 residues in the CDR3. For the CDR3, the DNA is TGTGCCAGTAGTTGGGGGACAGCTCTTAATTCACCCCTCCACTTT. Amino acid sequence: CASSWGTALNSPLHF. The full variable domain, rest sourced from reference TRBV19 and TRBJ1-6, is DGGITQSPKYLFRKEGQNVTLSCEQNLNHDAMYWYRQDPGQGLRLIYYSQIVNDFQKGDIAEGYSVSREKKESFPLTVTSAQKNPTAFYLCASSWGTALNSPLHFGNGTRLTVT.

This clone was detected only a few times. This chain links TRBV7-9 with TRBJ1-1; 7 bases are shared with TRBD1. The CDR3 has 13 amino acids. The germline gives CDR1 SEHNR, CDR2 FQNEAQ (reference sequence). Trimming removed 5 bases from V and 4 bases from J; junction bases left unmatched: 4. The CDR3: CASSVTGFTEAFF. The DNA for the CDR3 is TGTGCCAGCAGCGTGACAGGGTTCACTGAAGCTTTCTTT. Together with reference TRBV7-9 and TRBJ1-1, the CDR3 gives the full variable domain: DTGVSQNPRHKITKRGQNVTFRCDPISEHNRLYWYRQTLGQGPEFLTYFQNEAQLEKSRLLSDRFSAERPKGSFSTLEIQRTEQGDSAMYLCASSVTGFTEAFFGQGTRLTVV.

The chain has TRBV2 and TRBJ2-3; 9 nucleotides agree with TRBD2. The V gene's germline CDR1 is SNHLY and CDR2 FYNNEI. The CDR3 extends over 15 amino acids. With V trimmed by 6 bases and J by 1 base, 5 bases remained unmatched. CDR3 DNA sequence: TGTGCCAGCAGACTCTTAGCGGGGGGCACAGATACGCAGTATTTT. Its protein product is CASRLLAGGTDTQYF.

This clone was picked up a small number of times. The chain couples TRBV10-2 to TRBJ1-4, with TRBD1 matching over 9 bases. Trimming cost V 3 bases and J 10 bases; bases outside gene matches: 6. The CDR3 is 14 residues long. The germline V gene has CDR1 WSHSY and CDR2 SAAADI. DNA of the CDR3: TGCGCCAGCAGTGAAACAGGGGGCGTCGGAAAACTGTTTTTT. Its protein is CASSETGGVGKLFF.

This chain links TRBV5-4 with TRBJ2-2, with TRBD2 identical over 13 bases. The CDR3 runs 17 residues. The J segment lost 7 bases and the V segment lost 5 bases, leaving 11 bases of the junction unmatched. The germline CDR1 and CDR2 sequences are SGHNT and YYREEE (reference sequence). The CDR3 DNA sequence: TGTGCCAGCAGTTCGGCGAAACTAGCGGGGGGGATCGGGGAGCTGTTTTTT. It specifies CASSSAKLAGGIGELFF.